These 6 T cell receptor delta chains share one sample of origin, sequenced in a study of gamma-delta T cells after stem cell transplantation. TCRdb re-analyzed the RT-PCR reads via CATT. This table holds about 3,200 delta-chain clones, more than 1.5% found once. Sequencing was carried out using gamma-delta T cells. The receptors stem from a human donor. It is not recorded whose cells these are; they may come from a transplant donor.

This clone is judged hyperexpanded (1% or more). The sample has other DNA sequences that encode this CDR3 too. CDR3 protein: CACDILTGGDRGGGYSTYTDKLIF. CDR3 sequence (DNA): TGTGCCTGTGATATATTAACTGGGGGAGATCGCGGCGGCGGATATTCAACGTACACCGATAAACTCATCTTT. V usage is TRDV2 and J usage is TRDJ1; 9 bases agree with TRDD3. V dropped 4 bases and J dropped 0; count of bases not matched to a gene: 32. Germline V gene sequence: CDR1 GEAIGNYY, CDR2 EKD. This CDR3 spans 24 amino acids.

Only a few counts were recorded for this clone. The rearrangement joins TRDV1 to TRDJ1, with 13 bases matching TRDD3. The germline V gene has CDR1 TSWWSYY and CDR2 QGS. V dropped 2 bases and J dropped 4; count of bases not matched to a gene: 43. The CDR3 has 29 residues. Written as DNA, the CDR3 is TGTGCTCTTGGGGAAGATGCCCCCTACCCCCAGTACTGGGGGATACGCGTTCGGTGGTCCCCCCTTTTGCACGATAAACTCATCTTT. Protein sequence: CALGEDAPYPQYWGIRVRWSPLLHDKLIF.

This clone is medium-sized within its sample. V is TRDV2 and J is TRDJ1, with TRDD3 identical over 10 bases. Germline V gene sequence: CDR1 GEAIGNYY, CDR2 EKD. The CDR3 loop spans 19 amino acids. Trimming at V came to 0 bases and at J to 3 bases, leaving 15 bases not matched to a gene. In DNA, the CDR3 is TGTGCCTGTGACACCGTTGCCCCCACTGGGGGATTCACGTCCGATAAACTCATCTTT. Amino acids: CACDTVAPTGGFTSDKLIF.

Details on this clone: A much larger clone sits a single nucleotide away, making a read error possible. The CDR3 region is CACDTAWGTYTDKLTF. The CDR3 DNA sequence: TGTGCCTGTGACACCGCCTGGGGGACTTACACCGATAAACTCACCTTT. The rearrangement links TRDV2 to TRDJ1, with 8 bases that match TRDD3. CDR3 length: 16 amino acids. The germline gives CDR1 GEAIGNYY, CDR2 EKD.

Points on this clone: This may stem from a read error, because a much larger clone lies one nucleotide away. The J gene is TRDJ1, the V gene TRDV2, with 11 bases fitting TRDD3. The CDR3 is 17 amino acids. From germline, CDR1 is GEAIGNYY and CDR2 EKD. CDR3 DNA: TGTGCCTGTGACAATCTGGGGGATACTGCTACCCCCGATAAACCCATCTTT. As protein: CACDNLGDTATPDKPIF.

This clone was observed a handful of times. A junction end diverges from the germline sequence, so it may reflect a read error. In the same sample, other DNA sequences code for this CDR3. This chain links TRDV2 with TRDJ1, with 8 positions matching TRDD3. The CDR3 runs 22 residues. The germline V gene has CDR1 GEAIGNYY and CDR2 EKD. The chain's CDR3 is CACDPLPSHLSGGTGHTDKLIF. The CDR3 nucleotides read TGTGCCTGTGACCCCCTTCCCTCCCATTTATCTGGGGGAACGGGTCACACCGACAAACTCATCTTT.